Listed here are 10 T cell receptor beta chains from one sample, sequenced in a study of blood T cell dynamics during melanoma immunotherapy. Time point denoted: pre-treatment baseline. TCRdb keeps only in-frame clones here, not all; method: immunoSEQ multiplex PCR. The data hold some 16,000 clones, with more than 75% observed a single time. The material sequenced was blood, taken from a patient treated with checkpoint blockade. The receptors stem from a human donor with melanoma.

The V call is TRBV19, the J call TRBJ2-2; D may be TRBD2 (6 bases). In germline, CDR1 is LNHDA, CDR2 SQIVND (reference sequence). Trimming shortened V by 7 bases and J by 5 bases, and 14 bases separated the two germline ends. CDR3 length: 14 amino acids. CDR3 in amino acids: CASTPLGRTGELFF. In DNA form, the CDR3 reads TGTGCCAGTACCCCCCTGGGGAGGACCGGGGAGCTGTTTTTT.

This clone occurred a few times. This rearrangement joins TRBV4-2 to TRBJ1-6, with TRBD1 matching 7 bases. Germline V gives CDR1 LGHNA, CDR2 YNFKEQ. The CDR3 is 21 residues long. V shed 3 bases and J 0 bases; nucleotides not matched to a gene: 17. The CDR3 region has the DNA TGTGCCAGCAGCCACCCCACCGGGACAGCCCCTAGCGGCTCCTATAATTCACCCCTCCACTTT. Its protein is CASSHPTGTAPSGSYNSPLHF.

Concerning this clone: Because the CDR3's place on the DNA is in doubt, the DNA is left out and the CDR3 is given as listed by TCRdb. The rearrangement joins TRBV2 to TRBJ2-7; the DNA was not used to check the table's D call, TRBD1. Germline lookup yields CDR1 SNHLY and CDR2 FYNNEI. The CDR3 length equals 12 residues, ends included. CDR3 sequence reads: CASSEWWGQGNF.

The rearrangement uses TRBV27 and TRBJ2-5; 8 nucleotides align to TRBD1. The germline CDR1 and CDR2 sequences are MNHEY and SMNVEV (reference sequence). The CDR3 has 15 residues. The ends lost 6 bases at V and 5 bases at J; junction bases unmatched: 11. CDR3 residues: CASSRDRGGIETQYF. Here the CDR3 DNA reads TGTGCCAGCAGCAGAGACAGGGGTGGAATCGAGACCCAGTACTTC.

The V gene is TRBV5-4, the J gene TRBJ2-7; D not resolved. Deletions cut 0 bases from V and 5 bases from J, with 9 bases between. From germline, CDR1 is SGHNT and CDR2 YYREEE (reference sequence). The CDR3 runs to 13 residues. CDR3 sequence (DNA): TGTGCCAGCAGCTTGGGGGCTAGGAACGAGCAGTACTTC. Translation: CASSLGARNEQYF.

V and J are TRBV5-1 and TRBJ2-1; D is unclear. The CDR3 sequence is 15 residues long. Trimming left V 0 bases short and J 0 bases short, with 7 bases between. Germline V gene lookup returns CDR1 SGHRS and CDR2 YFSETQ. CDR3 nucleotide sequence: TGCGCCAGCAGCTTGGCGAGAAACTCCTACAATGAGCAGTTCTTC. Encoded protein: CASSLARNSYNEQFF.

The sample holds one count of this clone. The chain joins TRBV15 to TRBJ1-3; no definite D call. The V gene's germline CDR1 is LNHNV and CDR2 YYDKDF (reference sequence). V lost 5 bases to trimming and J lost 3 bases, with 11 bases between them. The CDR3 is made up of 14 amino acids. The CDR3 DNA sequence: TGTGCCACCAGCCAAGTCAGAGGTGGAAACACCATATATTTT. Residues: CATSQVRGGNTIYF.

The chain joins TRBV5-5 to TRBJ1-1; D is perhaps TRBD1 (6 bases). The CDR3 runs to 12 residues. V shed 3 bases and J shed 11 bases, with 14 bases lying between them. Germline assignment: CDR1 SGHKS and CDR2 YYEKEE (reference sequence). The CDR3 region has the DNA TGTGCCAGCAGCTGGACGGACAGAGGGGCTTTCTTT. Translated: CASSWTDRGAFF.

The chain joins TRBV7-9 to TRBJ2-3; 8 bases map to TRBD2. The germline CDR1 and CDR2 sequences are SEHNR and FQNEAQ (reference sequence). Germline trimming cut 5 bases from V and 0 bases from J; bases unmatched to any gene: 7. This CDR3 is 16 amino acids long. This CDR3 is CASSHSGGASTDTQYF. CDR3 sequence (DNA): TGTGCCAGCAGCCACAGCGGGGGTGCTAGCACAGATACGCAGTATTTT.

This rearrangement joins TRBV6-5 to TRBJ2-7, with 9 bases matching TRBD1. The CDR3 has 12 amino acids. The V segment lost 6 bases and the J segment 6 bases; nucleotides outside the gene matches: 3. Germline CDR1 and CDR2: MNHEY and SVGAGI. The CDR3 is CASRRQGGEQYF. For the CDR3, the DNA is TGTGCCAGCAGGCGACAGGGGGGCGAGCAGTACTTC.